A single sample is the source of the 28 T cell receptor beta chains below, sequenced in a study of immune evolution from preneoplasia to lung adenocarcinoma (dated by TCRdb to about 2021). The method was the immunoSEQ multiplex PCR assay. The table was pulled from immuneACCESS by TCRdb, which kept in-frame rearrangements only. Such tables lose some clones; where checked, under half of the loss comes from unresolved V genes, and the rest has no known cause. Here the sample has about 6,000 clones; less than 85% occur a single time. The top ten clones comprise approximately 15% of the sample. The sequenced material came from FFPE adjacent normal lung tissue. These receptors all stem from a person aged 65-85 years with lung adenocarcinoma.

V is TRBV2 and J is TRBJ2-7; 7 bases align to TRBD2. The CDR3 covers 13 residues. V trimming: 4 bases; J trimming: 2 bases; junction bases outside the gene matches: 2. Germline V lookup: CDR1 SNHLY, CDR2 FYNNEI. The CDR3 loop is CASSVGTTYEQYF. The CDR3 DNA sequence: TGTGCCAGCAGTGTGGGGACTACCTACGAGCAGTACTTC.

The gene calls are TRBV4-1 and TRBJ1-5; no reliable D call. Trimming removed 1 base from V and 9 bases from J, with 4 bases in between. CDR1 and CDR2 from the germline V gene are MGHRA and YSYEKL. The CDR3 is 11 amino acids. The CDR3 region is CASSQGGPQHF. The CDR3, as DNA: TGCGCCAGCAGCCAAGGGGGGCCCCAGCATTTT.

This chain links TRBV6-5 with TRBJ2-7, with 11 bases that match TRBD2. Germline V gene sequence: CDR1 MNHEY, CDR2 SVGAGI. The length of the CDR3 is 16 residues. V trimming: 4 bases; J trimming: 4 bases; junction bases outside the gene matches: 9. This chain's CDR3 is CASSSVSGLADYEQYF. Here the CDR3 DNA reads TGTGCCAGCAGTTCAGTCTCGGGACTAGCGGATTACGAGCAGTACTTC.

The CDR3, as DNA: TGTGCCAGCAGTGAATGGGCGGGGGGGTTATATGAGCAGTTCTTC. Translated, it gives CASSEWAGGLYEQFF. V is TRBV2 and J is TRBJ2-1; TRBD2 matches 9 bases. CDR1 and CDR2 from the germline V gene are SNHLY and FYNNEI. The V gene end was trimmed by 2 bases and the J gene end by 8 bases; junction bases not matched to a gene: 7. This CDR3 comprises 15 residues.

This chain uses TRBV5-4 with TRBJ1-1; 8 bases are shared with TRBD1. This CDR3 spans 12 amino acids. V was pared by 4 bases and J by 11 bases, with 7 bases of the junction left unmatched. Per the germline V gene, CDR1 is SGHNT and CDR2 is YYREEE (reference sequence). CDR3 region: CASSADRGAAFF. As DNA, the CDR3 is TGTGCCAGCAGCGCAGACAGGGGCGCCGCTTTCTTT. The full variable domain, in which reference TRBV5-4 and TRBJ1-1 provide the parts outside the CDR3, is ETGVTQSPTHLIKTRGQQVTLRCSSQSGHNTVSWYQQALGQGPQFIFQYYREEENGRGNFPPRFSGLQFPNYSSELNVNALELDDSALYLCASSADRGAAFFGQGTRLTVV.

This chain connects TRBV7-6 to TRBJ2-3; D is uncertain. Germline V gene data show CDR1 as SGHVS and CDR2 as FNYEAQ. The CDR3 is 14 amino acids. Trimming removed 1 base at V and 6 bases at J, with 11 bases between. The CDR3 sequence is CASSLGTHTDTQYF. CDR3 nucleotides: TGTGCCAGCAGCTTAGGTACCCACACGGATACGCAGTATTTT.

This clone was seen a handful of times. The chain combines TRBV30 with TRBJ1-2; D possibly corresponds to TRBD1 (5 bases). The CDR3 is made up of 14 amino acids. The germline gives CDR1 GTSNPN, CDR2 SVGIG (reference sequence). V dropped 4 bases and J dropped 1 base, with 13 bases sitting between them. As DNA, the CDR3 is TGTGCCTGGACCACCGACAGTTTTAACTATGGCTACACCTTC. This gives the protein CAWTTDSFNYGYTF.

The CDR3 sequence: CASSLILGTEAFF. Written as DNA, the CDR3 is TGTGCCAGCAGCTTGATTCTGGGTACTGAAGCTTTCTTT. The chain has TRBV5-4 and TRBJ1-1; D ambiguous. The germline V gene encodes CDR1 SGHNT and CDR2 YYREEE (reference sequence). The CDR3 has 13 amino acids. Between the trimmed V and J ends, which lost 1 base and 5 bases, there was a span of 9 bases.

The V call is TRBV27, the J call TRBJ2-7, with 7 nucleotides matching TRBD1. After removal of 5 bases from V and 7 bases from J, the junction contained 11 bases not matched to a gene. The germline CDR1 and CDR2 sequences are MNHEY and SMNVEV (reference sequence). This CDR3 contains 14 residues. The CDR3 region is CASSLLTGPGEQYF. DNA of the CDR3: TGTGCCAGCAGTCTGCTGACAGGGCCAGGGGAGCAGTACTTC.

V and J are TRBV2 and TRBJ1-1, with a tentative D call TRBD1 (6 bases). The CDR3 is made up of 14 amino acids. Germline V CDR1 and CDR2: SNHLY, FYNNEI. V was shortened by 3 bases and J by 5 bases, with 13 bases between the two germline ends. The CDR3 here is CASSEREGGTEAFF. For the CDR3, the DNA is TGTGCCAGCAGTGAGAGGGAAGGGGGGACTGAAGCTTTCTTT.

As DNA, the CDR3 is TGTGCCAGCAGCGTTTGGGGCACCCAGCTGGAGACCCAGTACTTC. This encodes CASSVWGTQLETQYF. V and J are TRBV9 and TRBJ2-5; D might be TRBD1 (5 bases). Trimming took 2 bases from V and 5 from J, leaving 16 bases between them. The CDR3 loop spans 15 amino acids. CDR1 and CDR2 from the germline V gene are SGDLS and YYNGEE.

Here the CDR3 DNA reads TGCGCCAGCAGCGCGGAGGCAGATACGCAGTATTTT. Its translation: CASSAEADTQYF. The chain uses TRBV5-1 and TRBJ2-3; perhaps TRBD2 as D (5 bases). This CDR3 is built from 12 residues. Germline V gene data show CDR1 as SGHRS and CDR2 as YFSETQ. V lost 4 bases and J lost 4, with 7 bases in between.

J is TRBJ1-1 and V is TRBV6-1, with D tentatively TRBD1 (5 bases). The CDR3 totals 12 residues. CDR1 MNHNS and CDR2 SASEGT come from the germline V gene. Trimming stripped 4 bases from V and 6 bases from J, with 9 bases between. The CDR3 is CASSGVGPEAFF. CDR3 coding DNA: TGTGCCAGCAGTGGGGTGGGGCCTGAAGCTTTCTTT.

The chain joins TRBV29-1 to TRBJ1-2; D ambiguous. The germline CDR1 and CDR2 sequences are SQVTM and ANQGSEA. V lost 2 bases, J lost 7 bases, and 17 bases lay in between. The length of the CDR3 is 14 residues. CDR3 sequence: CSVEKIVESRGYTF. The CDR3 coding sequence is TGCAGCGTTGAAAAAATTGTGGAGAGCCGTGGCTACACCTTC.

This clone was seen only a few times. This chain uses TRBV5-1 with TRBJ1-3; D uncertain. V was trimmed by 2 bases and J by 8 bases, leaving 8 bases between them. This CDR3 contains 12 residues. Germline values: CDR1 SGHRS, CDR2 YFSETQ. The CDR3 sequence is CASSFDGDTIYF. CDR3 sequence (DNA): TGCGCCAGCAGCTTTGACGGGGACACCATATATTTT. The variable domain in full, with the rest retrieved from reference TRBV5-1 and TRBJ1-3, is KAGVTQTPRYLIKTRGQQVTLSCSPISGHRSVSWYQQTPGQGLQFLFEYFSETQRNKGNFPGRFSGRQFSNSRSEMNVSTLELGDSALYLCASSFDGDTIYFGEGSWLTVV.

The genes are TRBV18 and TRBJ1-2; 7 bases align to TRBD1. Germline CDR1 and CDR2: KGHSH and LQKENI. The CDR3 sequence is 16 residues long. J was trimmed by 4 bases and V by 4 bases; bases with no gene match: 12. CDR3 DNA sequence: TGTGCCAGCTCACTAAACCTCCGGGACAGACTCTATGGCTACACCTTC. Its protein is CASSLNLRDRLYGYTF.

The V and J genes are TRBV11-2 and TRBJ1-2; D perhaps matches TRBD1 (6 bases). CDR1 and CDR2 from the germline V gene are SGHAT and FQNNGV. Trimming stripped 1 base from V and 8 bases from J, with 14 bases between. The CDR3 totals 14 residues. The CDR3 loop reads CASSLVRTAGGYTF. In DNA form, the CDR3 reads TGTGCCAGCAGCTTAGTTAGGACAGCGGGCGGCTACACCTTC. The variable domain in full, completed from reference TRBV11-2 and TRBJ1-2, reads EAGVAQSPRYKIIEKRQSVAFWCNPISGHATLYWYQQILGQGPKLLIQFQNNGVVDDSQLPKDRFSAERLKGVDSTLKIQPAKLEDSAVYLCASSLVRTAGGYTFGSGTRLTVV.

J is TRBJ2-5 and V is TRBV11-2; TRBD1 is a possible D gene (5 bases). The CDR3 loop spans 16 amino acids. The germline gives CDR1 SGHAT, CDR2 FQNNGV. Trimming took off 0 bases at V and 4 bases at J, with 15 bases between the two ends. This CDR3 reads CASSLDADDSLETQYF. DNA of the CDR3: TGTGCCAGCAGCTTAGATGCGGACGACAGCTTAGAGACCCAGTACTTC. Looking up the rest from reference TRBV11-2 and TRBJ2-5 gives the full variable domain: EAGVAQSPRYKIIEKRQSVAFWCNPISGHATLYWYQQILGQGPKLLIQFQNNGVVDDSQLPKDRFSAERLKGVDSTLKIQPAKLEDSAVYLCASSLDADDSLETQYFGPGTRLLVL.

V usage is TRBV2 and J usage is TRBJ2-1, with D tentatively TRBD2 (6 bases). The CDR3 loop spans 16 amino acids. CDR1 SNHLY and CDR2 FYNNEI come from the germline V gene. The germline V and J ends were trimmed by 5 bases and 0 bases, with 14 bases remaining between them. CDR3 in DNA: TGTGCCAGCAGTACTAGCTTAGCGTTCTCCTACAATGAGCAGTTCTTC. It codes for CASSTSLAFSYNEQFF.

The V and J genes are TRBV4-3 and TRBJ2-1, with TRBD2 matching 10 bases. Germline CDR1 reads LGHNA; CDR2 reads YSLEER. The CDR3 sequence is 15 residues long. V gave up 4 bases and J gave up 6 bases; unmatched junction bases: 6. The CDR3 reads CASSLGTSEINEQFF. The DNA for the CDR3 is TGCGCCAGCAGCCTCGGGACTAGCGAGATCAATGAGCAGTTCTTC.

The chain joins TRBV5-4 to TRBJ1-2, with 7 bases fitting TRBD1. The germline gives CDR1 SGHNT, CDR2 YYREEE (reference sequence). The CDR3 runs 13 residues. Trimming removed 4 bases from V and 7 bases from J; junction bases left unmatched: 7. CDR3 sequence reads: CASSVDREAGYTF. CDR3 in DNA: TGTGCCAGCAGCGTCGACAGGGAGGCTGGCTACACCTTC.

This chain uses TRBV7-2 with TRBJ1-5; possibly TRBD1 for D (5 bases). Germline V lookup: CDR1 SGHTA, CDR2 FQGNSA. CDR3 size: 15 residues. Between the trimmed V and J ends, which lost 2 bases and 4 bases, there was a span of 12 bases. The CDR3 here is CASSLTWDLNQPQHF. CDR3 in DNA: TGTGCCAGCAGCTTAACCTGGGACCTGAATCAGCCCCAGCATTTT. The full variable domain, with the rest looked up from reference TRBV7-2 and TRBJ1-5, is GAGVSQSPSNKVTEKGKDVELRCDPISGHTALYWYRQSLGQGLEFLIYFQGNSAPDKSGLPSDRFSAERTGGSVSTLTIQRTQQEDSAVYLCASSLTWDLNQPQHFGDGTRLSIL.

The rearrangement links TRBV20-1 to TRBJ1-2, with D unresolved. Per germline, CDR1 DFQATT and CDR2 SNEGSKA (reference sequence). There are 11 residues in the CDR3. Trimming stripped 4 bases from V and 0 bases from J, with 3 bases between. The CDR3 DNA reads TGCAGTGCTACCTCTAACTATGGCTACACCTTC. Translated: CSATSNYGYTF.

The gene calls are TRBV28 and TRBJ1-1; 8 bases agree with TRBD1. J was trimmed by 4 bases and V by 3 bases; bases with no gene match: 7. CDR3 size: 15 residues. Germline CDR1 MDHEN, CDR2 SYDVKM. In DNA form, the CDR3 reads TGTGCCAGCAGTTTCGGGACAGGTCGAGGCACTGAAGCTTTCTTT. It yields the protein CASSFGTGRGTEAFF.

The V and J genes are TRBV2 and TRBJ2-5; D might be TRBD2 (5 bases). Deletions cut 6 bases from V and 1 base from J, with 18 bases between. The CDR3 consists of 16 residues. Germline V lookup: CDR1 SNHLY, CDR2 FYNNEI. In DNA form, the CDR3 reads TGTGCCAGCAGGTTATACTTACTAGACCCCCAAGAGACCCAGTACTTC. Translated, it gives CASRLYLLDPQETQYF.

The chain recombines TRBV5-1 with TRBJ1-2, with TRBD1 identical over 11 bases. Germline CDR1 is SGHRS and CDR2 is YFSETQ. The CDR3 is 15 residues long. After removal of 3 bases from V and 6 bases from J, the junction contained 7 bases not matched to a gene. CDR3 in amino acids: CASSWTGGEIDGYTF. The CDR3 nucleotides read TGCGCCAGCAGCTGGACAGGGGGCGAAATCGATGGCTACACCTTC.

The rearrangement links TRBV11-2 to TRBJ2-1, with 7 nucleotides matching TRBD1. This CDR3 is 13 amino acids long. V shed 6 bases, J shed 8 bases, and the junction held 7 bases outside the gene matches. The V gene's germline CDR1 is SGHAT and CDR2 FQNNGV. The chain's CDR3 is CASRFSGGDEQFF. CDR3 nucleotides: TGTGCCAGCAGATTTTCAGGGGGTGATGAGCAGTTCTTC.

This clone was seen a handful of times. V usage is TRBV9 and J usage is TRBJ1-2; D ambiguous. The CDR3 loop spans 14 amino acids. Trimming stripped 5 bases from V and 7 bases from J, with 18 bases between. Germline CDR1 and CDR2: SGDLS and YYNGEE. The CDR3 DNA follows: TGTGCCAGCAGTCCGGCCCCTCTAGAAGGTGGCTACACCTTC. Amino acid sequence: CASSPAPLEGGYTF.